Below, 9 T cell receptor beta chains from the same sample are listed, as sequenced in a study of cytomegalovirus exposure and HLA in healthy donors. Sequenced by immunoSEQ multiplex PCR; TCRdb stores in-frame clones only, minus some. The table records about 340,000 clones, 70% to 90% of them present only once. The sequenced sample consisted of PBMCs. These receptors came from a young woman in good health and CMV-seronegative.

The rearrangement uses TRBV29-1 and TRBJ2-5, with D unresolved. The CDR3 loop spans 13 amino acids. CDR1 and CDR2 from the germline V gene are SQVTM and ANQGSEA. V lost 4 bases and J 5 bases, leaving 14 bases between the germline ends. CDR3 amino acids: CSVAGVLLETQYF. The CDR3 region has the DNA TGCAGCGTTGCGGGTGTACTTCTTGAGACCCAGTACTTC. Looking up the rest from reference TRBV29-1 and TRBJ2-5 gives the full variable domain: SAVISQKPSRDICQRGTSLTIQCQVDSQVTMMFWYRQQPGQSLTLIATANQGSEATYESGFVIDKFPISRPNLTFSTLTVSNMSPEDSSIYLCSVAGVLLETQYFGPGTRLLVL.

The V call is TRBV6-5, the J call TRBJ1-4, with TRBD1 as a possible D gene (6 bases). The V and J ends lost 6 bases and 8 bases respectively, with 19 bases between them. Germline values: CDR1 MNHEY, CDR2 SVGAGI. The CDR3 has 15 amino acids. The CDR3 DNA reads TGTGCCAGCAGCCTAAGTTCACAGGGCGGAGAAAAACTGTTTTTT. This encodes CASSLSSQGGEKLFF.

This chain uses TRBV4-3 with TRBJ1-1; 8 bases match TRBD1. CDR3 length equals 13 residues. The V and J ends lost 3 bases and 6 bases, in that order; junction bases with no gene match: 3. Per the germline V gene, CDR1 is LGHNA and CDR2 is YSLEER. CDR3 coding DNA: TGCGCCAGCAGCCAGCAACAGGGGGCTGAAGCTTTCTTT. This encodes CASSQQQGAEAFF.

CDR3 loop: CASSLAGPGSGELFF. CDR3 in DNA: TGTGCCAGTAGTCTCGCAGGCCCGGGATCCGGGGAGCTGTTTTTT. V usage is TRBV19 and J usage is TRBJ2-2, with D possibly being TRBD2 (5 bases). The CDR3 runs 15 residues. V dropped 5 bases and J dropped 6 bases, with 16 bases sitting between them. Per the germline V gene, CDR1 is LNHDA and CDR2 is SQIVND (reference sequence).

The V call is TRBV6-5, the J call TRBJ2-7, with D perhaps matching TRBD1 (5 bases). V was pared by 2 bases and J by 3 bases, with 14 bases between. This CDR3 has 15 residues. Germline V gene lookup returns CDR1 MNHEY and CDR2 SVGAGI. In DNA form, the CDR3 reads TGTGCCAGCAGTTACGGGGCAGCCCCAAACTACGAGCAGTACTTC. Encoded protein: CASSYGAAPNYEQYF.

The rearrangement links TRBV27 to TRBJ2-2; a weak D match, TRBD1 (5 bases). The V and J ends lost 2 bases and 5 bases respectively, with 9 bases between them. This CDR3 contains 14 residues. The germline gives CDR1 MNHEY, CDR2 SMNVEV (reference sequence). The CDR3 is CASSLNYRTGELFF. DNA of the CDR3: TGTGCCAGCAGTTTAAACTACAGGACCGGGGAGCTGTTTTTT.

In DNA, the CDR3 is TGTGCCAGCAGGGAGGACAGTGAAGCTTTCTTT. Protein sequence: CASREDSEAFF. This chain links TRBV2 with TRBJ1-1, with D possibly matching TRBD1 (6 bases). Germline CDR1 SNHLY, CDR2 FYNNEI. CDR3 length: 11 amino acids. Deletions cut 6 bases from V and 7 bases from J, with 9 bases between. The full variable domain, in which reference TRBV2 and TRBJ1-1 provide the parts outside the CDR3, is EPEVTQTPSHQVTQMGQEVILRCVPISNHLYFYWYRQILGQKVEFLVSFYNNEISEKSEIFDDQFSVERPDGSNFTLKIRSTKLEDSAMYFCASREDSEAFFGQGTRLTVV.

This clone occurred once. The rearrangement links TRBV28 to TRBJ2-2, with D possibly being TRBD1 (6 bases). Germline assignment: CDR1 MDHEN and CDR2 SYDVKM. The V gene lost 8 bases and the J gene lost 2 bases, with 9 bases spanning the gap. The CDR3 covers 13 residues. This CDR3 reads CASGGINTGELFF. The CDR3 DNA reads as TGTGCCAGCGGGGGCATCAACACCGGGGAGCTGTTTTTT.

This clone appeared a single time. The rearrangement joins TRBV7-6 to TRBJ2-1, with 8 positions matching TRBD2. V shed 5 bases and J 9 bases; nucleotides not matched to a gene: 12. The CDR3 contains 15 residues. The germline gives CDR1 SGHVS, CDR2 FNYEAQ. The CDR3 region is CASSPQGVAGTEQFF. The CDR3 DNA reads as TGTGCCAGCAGCCCACAAGGGGTAGCGGGAACTGAGCAGTTCTTC.